This is a list of T cell receptor beta chains from one sample in a study of graft-versus-host responses after intestinal transplantation. Only in-frame clones appear in the TCRdb table, and some are missing; sequencing was by immunoSEQ multiplex PCR. Of nearly 100,000 clones in the sample, 90% were seen once. This sample comprised PBMCs, obtained about 450 days after intestinal transplant. The origin of the receptors is a human patient who received an intestinal transplant, so some T cells may come from the graft donor. Both conserved end residues are part of each CDR3. Each record gives: clone size, V gene, CDR3 length, J gene, CDR3 protein. Clone size, where shown, is once, few, many, or a class for clones that have expanded.

>.|TRBV10-3|15|TRBJ2-7
CAITPGDRGRGEQYF
>.|TRBV5-1|15|TRBJ2-7
CASSFTQDRGYEQYF
>.|TRBV5-6|14|TRBJ1-2
CASSLGTGGRWCTF
>once|TRBV2|14|.
CASSAGTGPYEQYF
>.|TRBV19|16|TRBJ1-5
CASSSTGGRSNQPQHF
>.|TRBV13|13|TRBJ2-5
CASSLRGLETQYF
>.|TRBV27|16|TRBJ2-3
CASSSRTGGEVDTQYF
>.|TRBV6-5|14|TRBJ2-7
CASSSSGGPHEQYF
>few|TRBV23-1|18|TRBJ1-2
CASSQSGEGGMLFYGYTF
>.|TRBV6-5|12|TRBJ1-6
CASSFSHSPLHF
>.|TRBV5-4|14|TRBJ2-3
CASSAGGNTDTQYF
>.|TRBV7-9|16|TRBJ2-5
CASRGTTSGVQETQYF
>once|TRBV11-3|14|TRBJ2-5
CASRGQGNLETQYF
>.|TRBV2|17|TRBJ2-2
CASSEAGTGLGTGELFF
>.|TRBV18|15|TRBJ1-1
CASSPRDAWNTEAFF
>.|TRBV7-9|13|TRBJ2-3
CASSEPITDTQYF
>.|TRBV11-2|16|TRBJ1-1
CASSLDWVTPNTEAFF
>.|TRBV5-4|18|TRBJ2-2
CASSPPTSGGTNTGELFF
>.|TRBV7-2|14|TRBJ1-1
CASRGTGGSTEAFF
>.|TRBV6-1|13|TRBJ1-5
CAAGQASNQPQHF
>.|TRBV2|13|TRBJ1-1
CASNGGSNTEAFF
>.|TRBV19|13|TRBJ2-1
CATLAGGPGEQFF
>.|TRBV6-1|13|TRBJ1-2
CASNPRFPYGYTF
>.|TRBV10-1|13|TRBJ2-6
CASSSGPPWVLTF
>few|TRBV5-8|13|TRBJ1-1
CASQLFRDAEAFF
>few|TRBV19|14|TRBJ1-1
CASSRTGQDTEAFF
>.|TRBV18|16|TRBJ2-7
CASSPFRDTYSYEQYF
>once|TRBV6-5|12|TRBJ1-2
CASSGQGDGYTF
>.|TRBV27|14|TRBJ2-7
CASSFWDRVYEQYF
>.|TRBV2|16|TRBJ2-5
CASSRGVGGGGETQYF
>.|TRBV19|14|TRBJ1-2
CASTPGGLNYGYTF
>.|TRBV19|14|TRBJ1-2
CASSATGGGYGYTF
>.|TRBV4-1|15|TRBJ2-2
CASSARDRGAGELFF
>.|TRBV5-1|15|TRBJ2-5
CASSLGRTRVETQYF
>once|TRBV18|15|TRBJ2-7
CASSPASGGSYEQYF
>once|TRBV29-1|13|TRBJ1-2
CSAVDSNNYGYTF
>.|TRBV29-1|15|TRBJ1-2
CSVEDPPRDGYGYTF
>.|TRBV10-2|14|TRBJ1-2
CASSELRGTGGYTF
>.|TRBV19|16|TRBJ2-5
CASSIVGRGPQETQYF
>.|TRBV7-2|15|TRBJ2-7
CASSLDPDRPYEQYF
>.|TRBV6-1|14|TRBJ2-2
CASLPGGHIGELFF
>.|TRBV7-6|14|TRBJ2-7
CASSLVPRAYEQYF
>.|TRBV9|16|TRBJ2-2
CASSQTGTPDTGELFF
>.|TRBV15|19|TRBJ1-5
CATSRRGGGGLVGNQPQHF
>.|TRBV4-1|15|TRBJ1-1
CASSQMTGMNTEAFF
>.|TRBV6-1|12|TRBJ1-5
CSPRRSNQPQHF
>.|TRBV29-1|13|TRBJ2-5
CSVPGQGSETQYF
>once|TRBV27|15|TRBJ2-7
CASSLGSGGTYEQYF
>.|TRBV7-8|13|TRBJ2-5
CASSLAGEGTQYF
>.|TRBV13|12|TRBJ1-1
CASSLQNGLEFF
>.|TRBV6-5|13|TRBJ1-1
CASSRQVDTEAFF
>.|TRBV11-3|13|TRBJ2-3
CASSRGGADTQYF
>once|TRBV27|14|TRBJ2-7
CASKVQGLSYEQYF
>.|TRBV18|14|TRBJ1-2
CASSPRSPSYGYTF
>.|TRBV19|14|TRBJ2-2
CASMGGWSTGELFF
>once|TRBV27|18|TRBJ2-7
CASLRHRDAQSLACEQYF
>.|TRBV10-3|12|TRBJ1-3
CAIAGGGNTIYF